This entry describes one T cell receptor (beta chain). The germline V and J ends were trimmed by 7 bases and 6 bases, with 30 bases remaining between them. The V gene's germline CDR1 is SGDLS and CDR2 YYNGEE. The CDR3 is 18 residues long. The source of the sample is a study of PD-L1 blockade in urothelial cancer. Study-level information: Reported median T cell count for blood samples was about 150,000.

Time point of the sample: peripheral blood 6 weeks after treatment start. Patients' urothelial carcinoma was locally advanced or metastatic. Clones were read by immunoSEQ multiplex PCR, and TCRdb kept only the in-frame ones, dropping some. The table has more than 90,000 clones, 70% to 90% seen once; the top ten hold roughly 8%. This chain connects TRBV9 to TRBJ2-3, with D possibly TRBD1 on 6 matching bases. The receptor's source is an older man with urothelial cancer. Sequencing used PBMCs, obtained around atezolizumab (anti-PD-L1) treatment. Written as DNA, the CDR3 is TGTGCCAGCGGCGACTTTCAACAGGGAAATCAAATAATGGATACGCAGTATTTT. Protein product: CASGDFQQGNQIMDTQYF. The full variable domain, in which reference TRBV9 and TRBJ2-3 provide the parts outside the CDR3, is DSGVTQTPKHLITATGQRVTLRCSPRSGDLSVYWYQQSLDQGLQFLIQYYNGEERAKGNILERFSAQQFPDLHSELNLSSLELGDSALYFCASGDFQQGNQIMDTQYFGPGTRLTVL.